This T cell receptor beta chain was captured by sequencing in a study of blood T cell repertoires in COVID-19 (dated by TCRdb to about 2020). Regarding the complete study: Samples covering the acute and convalescent phases of COVID-19 were provided by collaborators in the United States, Italy and Spain. The material from the prospective study consisted of cDNA or gDNA derived from T cells, B-cell-depleted T cells, or PBMCs. Deeply sampled blood TCRbeta repertoires from subjects exposed to, actively infected with, or recovered from COVID-19 were included in the dataset. The repertoires were made available in a free public database intended to serve as a resource for research on the immune response to SARS-CoV-2. The samples were drawn from two sources: the first 160 participants of the ongoing ImmuneRACE study, and over 1,000 subjects contributed by 6 global collaborators. Nearly every sample came with metadata listing a de-identified subject ID, COVID-19 status, age in years and sex. Where HLA class I and class II types were available, the types were taken from metadata supplied by the sample provider, not from assay-based typing.

CDR1 and CDR2 were assigned from the germline V gene as MNHEY and SVGAGI. The CDR3 contains 15 residues, cysteine and phenylalanine counted. Here the CDR3 DNA is all that survives: 45 bases in frame from base 1. V and J are truncated by 0 bases and 0 bases respectively, leaving an intervening sequence of 9 bases. Paper-wide results and their limitations: The amount of clinical and demographic metadata varied by source and participant and was provided uncurated.

In its sample, this clone was seen once. Its antigen remains undetermined. One base away there is no much larger clone; base qualities are not given. The collaborating institutions used their own protocols to collect whole blood in K2EDTA tubes. For TCRbeta analysis, collaborator samples were shipped as frozen whole blood, as isolated PBMCs, or as DNA extracted from either sample type. TCRbeta CDR3 regions were amplified from genomic DNA by means of the immunoSEQ Assay, a bias-controlled multiplex PCR. In the authors' own workflow: The number of nucleated cells in each sample was estimated by amplification of reference gene primers within the assay. To quantify the absolute abundance of each unique TCRbeta CDR3 rearrangement, sequence reads were collapsed and filtered. For each sample, productive Simpson clonality was calculated as the square root of Simpson's diversity index across productive rearrangements. Not all clones reach the TCRdb copy of this immuneACCESS table, which keeps in-frame sequences only. Checked studies attribute under half of the gap to unresolved V genes and leave the rest unexplained. V, J and clone size are those of that table, while D and trimming were read from the DNA. The sample table holds approximately 300,000 clones, of which 88% were seen once. Approximately 4% of the sample is held by the ten biggest clonotypes.

The source material was peripheral blood. The V and J segments used are TRBV6-5 and TRBJ2-7; TRBD2 might be the D gene, on 6 matching bases. This TCR derives from a woman aged 45-65 years with active or convalescent COVID-19. The DNA sequence is as follows: TGTGCCAGCAGTTACTCCGGGGGTAGCTCCTACGAGCAGTACTTC. This encodes CASSYSGGSSYEQYF.